The sequence of this TCR beta chain was determined in a study of T cell changes during pregnancy in multiple sclerosis (dated by TCRdb to the late 2010s). Notes on the research overall: The study examined how the T cell repertoire changed over the course of pregnancy in women with multiple sclerosis.

On this clone: The antigen it binds to is not known. Base qualities are not recorded, but no much larger clone differs from it by a single base.

Library prep was done by the immunoSEQ multiplex PCR assay. The table was pulled from immuneACCESS by TCRdb, which kept in-frame rearrangements only. Such tables lose some clones; where checked, under half of the loss comes from unresolved V genes, and the rest has no known cause. For this sample the table gives around 50,000 clones, of which about 87% were detected only once. Of the sample, under 2% falls within the top ten clones. The germline V gene provides CDR1 LGHNT and CDR2 FRNRAP. The germline ends are 12 bases apart after V is trimmed by 8 bases and J by 1 base. The CDR3 measures 14 amino acids from cysteine to phenylalanine. Solely the CDR3 DNA is kept, with 42 bases framed from the first base.

The starting material was peripheral blood, obtained in the first trimester of pregnancy. The TCR comes from a female donor with multiple sclerosis, enrolled in a pregnancy study. The rearranged chain carries TRBV12-5 and TRBJ1-5; the D segment could be TRBD1, given 5 matching bases. The nucleotides read TGTGCTAGTACAGGAGGGCTGAGCAATCAGCCCCAGCATTTT. Translated, it reads CASTGGLSNQPQHF.